Shown below are 5 T cell receptor beta chains from a single sample sequenced in a study of T-cell memory formation after mild COVID-19 (dated by TCRdb to 2020 to 2022). Receptor amplification or capture employed 5' RACE. Instrument on record: Illumina NovaSeq 6000. Through fastp at Q25 and MiXCR, TCRdb rebuilt clones from the public reads, retaining in-frame beta chains. CDR3 protein sequences are deduplicated, and each keeps its most common genes and DNA. For this sample there are 450,000 or so distinct CDR3 sequences; approximately 25% appear just once. The ten largest clones represent around an eighth of the sample. Material for sequencing was PBMCs or a T cell subset sorted from them (not recorded which). The receptors stem from an adult woman who had mild COVID-19 (a few samples of this study predate the infection). The sample titles of this study are shuffled in the database, so cell type and time point are left out; the donor was told from shared clones.

This clonotype showed up just a few times. The chain links TRBV2 to TRBJ2-1, with no clear D. The CDR3 is made up of 11 amino acids. Trimming stripped 4 bases from V and 6 bases from J, with 4 bases between. Looked up from germline, CDR1 is SNHLY and CDR2 is FYNNEI. The CDR3 DNA is TGTGCCAGCAGTGGGACCAATGAGCAGTTCTTC. Amino acids: CASSGTNEQFF.

V is TRBV6-5 and J is TRBJ2-3, with D perhaps TRBD2 (6 bases). CDR1 is MNHEY and CDR2 is SVGAGI in the germline V gene. This CDR3 is built from 14 residues. Trimming left V 2 bases short and J 2 bases short, with 8 bases between. DNA for the CDR3: TGTGCCAGCAGTTACCGGACTAACACAGATACGCAGTATTTT. It specifies CASSYRTNTDTQYF.

The CDR3 DNA sequence: TGTGCCAGCAGCTTGCGGCGGGGAACCTACGAGCAGTACTTC. It translates to CASSLRRGTYEQYF. This sequence joins TRBV5-6 and TRBJ2-7; a possible D gene is TRBD2 (6 bases). Germline V gene lookup returns CDR1 SGHDT and CDR2 YYEEEE. The CDR3 has 14 amino acids. V was shortened by 1 base and J by 2 bases, with 10 bases between the two germline ends. The full variable domain, rest sourced from reference TRBV5-6 and TRBJ2-7, is DAGVTQSPTHLIKTRGQQVTLRCSPKSGHDTVSWYQQALGQGPQFIFQYYEEEERQRGNFPDRFSGHQFPNYSSELNVNALLLGDSALYLCASSLRRGTYEQYFGPGTRLTVT.

The V call is TRBV11-2, the J call TRBJ2-4; D remains ambiguous. This CDR3 has 15 amino acids. The V end lost 5 bases, the J end lost 7 bases, and 18 bases lay between the germline ends. CDR1 and CDR2 (germline): SGHAT, FQNNGV. Here the CDR3 DNA reads TGTGCCAGCAGCCCGCTTCCGCTGGTCGGGAACATTCAGTACTTC. Its protein product is CASSPLPLVGNIQYF.

The V call is TRBV29-1, the J call TRBJ2-5; 14 bases match TRBD2. CDR1 and CDR2 (germline): SQVTM, ANQGSEA. This CDR3 is built from 19 residues. CDR3 residues: CNLGTSGPGLAGEVETQYF. CDR3 nucleotide sequence: TGCAACCTGGGGACTTCAGGTCCGGGACTAGCGGGAGAAGTGGAGACCCAGTACTTC.